This entry features one T cell receptor beta chain sequence. The data stem from a study of blood T cell repertoires in COVID-19. Method: immunoSEQ multiplex PCR; TCRdb's copy keeps in-frame clones and lacks some. The sample holds some 230,000 clones, about nine tenths seen once. After removal of 5 bases from V and 0 bases from J, the junction contained 6 bases not matched to a gene. This CDR3 has 15 amino acids. Germline V gene data show CDR1 as SGHAT and CDR2 as FQNNGV. This receptor was obtained from a man aged 25-45 years who had recovered from COVID-19. The sequencing sample was made of peripheral blood. J is TRBJ2-7 and V is TRBV11-2; TRBD1 matches 8 bases. The CDR3 bases are TGTGCCAGCAGCGGACAGGGATTCCTCTCCTACGAGCAGTACTTC. Its translation is CASSGQGFLSYEQYF.